This T cell receptor (beta chain) comes out of a study of cytotoxic CD8 clonotypes in ibrutinib-treated CLL. Study at large: Samples had a mean of approximately 270,000 productive templates and some 88,000 productive rearrangements.

This CDR3 comprises 13 residues. Germline V gene lookup returns CDR1 SGHAT and CDR2 FQDESV (reference sequence). The V end was cut by 6 bases, the J end by 4 bases, with 11 bases between. The sequencing depth, 1 in 200,000 to 1 in 1 million T cells, was the target. The table came from immunoSEQ multiplex PCR; TCRdb's copy has only in-frame clones and leaves some out. The repertoire includes 150,000 to 200,000 clones, about 88% of them detected once, and more than 2.5% sits in the top ten. The sequencing used PBMCs, collected at disease progression, from a patient treated with ibrutinib. V is TRBV11-1 and J is TRBJ2-3, with D maybe TRBD2 (6 bases). The TCR comes from a human donor with chronic lymphocytic leukemia. The chain's CDR3 is CASRLSGADTQYF. CDR3 nucleotide sequence: TGTGCCAGCAGACTTAGCGGCGCAGATACGCAGTATTTT.